This TCR beta chain was obtained from a study of response to subunit inactivated influenza vaccine (dated by TCRdb to about 2018). Some background on the complete study: Deep quantitative profiling of the T cell receptor repertoire was used in the study to follow responses to a trivalent subunit inactivated influenza vaccine.

With regard to this clonotype: Its antigen is still unknown. Base qualities are not recorded, but no much larger clone differs from it by a single base.

Deletion took 1 base off V and 10 bases off J, with a span of 11 bases between the germline ends. The CDR3 goes from the cysteine to the phenylalanine over 14 residues. Only the CDR3 part of the read is kept: 42 bases, read in frame from the first base. The germline V gene gives CDR1 as SGHVS and CDR2 as FNYEAQ. The library was prepared using RT-PCR. Data came from an Illumina HiSeq 2500. TCRdb reworked the public reads: Q25 trimming with fastp, MiXCR clone assembly, productive beta chains retained. Each CDR3 protein gets just one entry, which takes the most common genes and DNA from the rows behind it. A total of a few hundred thousand distinct CDR3 sequences appear in this sample, 20% to 25% of them only once. More than 8.5% of the sample goes to the ten largest clones. Study-wide conclusions, independent of this receptor: The authors suggested that each seasonal influenza vaccination may recruit only a limited number of new T cells.

Sequences were derived from PBMCs from blood, sampled less than 22 months after vaccination. The chain uses TRBV7-6 and TRBJ1-6, with no reliable assignment of the D segment. The origin of this receptor is a man aged 50 to 69 who received an inactivated influenza vaccine. Donor details come from another sample of the same person, matched by shared clones. The CDR3 here reads CASSLGARGSPLHF. The DNA sequence is TGTGCCAGCAGCTTAGGGGCTCGGGGATCACCCCTCCACTTT. Where the CDR3 stops, the reference TRBV7-6 and TRBJ1-6 genes take over; the full variable domain is GAGVSQSPRYKVTKRGQDVALRCDPISGHVSLYWYRQALGQGPEFLTYFNYEAQQDKSGLPNDRFSAERPEGSISTLTIQRTEQRDSAMYRCASSLGARGSPLHFGNGTRLTVT.